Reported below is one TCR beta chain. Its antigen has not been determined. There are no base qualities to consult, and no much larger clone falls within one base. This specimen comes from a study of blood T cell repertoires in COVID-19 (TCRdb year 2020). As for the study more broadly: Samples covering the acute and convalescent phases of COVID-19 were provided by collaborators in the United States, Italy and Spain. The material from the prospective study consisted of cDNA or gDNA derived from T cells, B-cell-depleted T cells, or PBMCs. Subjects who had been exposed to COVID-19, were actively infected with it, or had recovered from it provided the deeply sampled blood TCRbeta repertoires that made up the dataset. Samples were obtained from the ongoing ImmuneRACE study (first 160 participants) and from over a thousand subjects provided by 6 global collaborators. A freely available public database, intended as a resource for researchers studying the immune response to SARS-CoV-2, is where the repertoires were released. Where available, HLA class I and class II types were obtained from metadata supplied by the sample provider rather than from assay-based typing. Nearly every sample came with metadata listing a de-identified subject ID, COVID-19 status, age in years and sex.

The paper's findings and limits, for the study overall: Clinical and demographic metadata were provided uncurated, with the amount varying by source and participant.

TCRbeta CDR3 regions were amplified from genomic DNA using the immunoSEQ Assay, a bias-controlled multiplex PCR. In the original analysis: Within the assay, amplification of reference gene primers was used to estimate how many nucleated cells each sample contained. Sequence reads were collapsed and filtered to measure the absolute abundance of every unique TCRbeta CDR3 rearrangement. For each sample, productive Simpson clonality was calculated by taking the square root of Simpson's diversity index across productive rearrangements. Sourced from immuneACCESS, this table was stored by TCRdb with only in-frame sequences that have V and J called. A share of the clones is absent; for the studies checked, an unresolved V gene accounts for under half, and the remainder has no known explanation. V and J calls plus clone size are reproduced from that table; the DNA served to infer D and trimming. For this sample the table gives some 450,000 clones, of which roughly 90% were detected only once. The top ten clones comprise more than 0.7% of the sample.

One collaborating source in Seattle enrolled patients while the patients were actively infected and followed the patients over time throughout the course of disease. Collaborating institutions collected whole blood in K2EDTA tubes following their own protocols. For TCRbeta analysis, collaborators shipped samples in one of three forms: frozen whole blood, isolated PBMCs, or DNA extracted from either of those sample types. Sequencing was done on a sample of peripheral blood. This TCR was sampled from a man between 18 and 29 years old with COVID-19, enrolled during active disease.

The CDR3: CASSSTGSSETQYF. Read as DNA, the sequence is TGTGCCAGCAGCTCCACGGGATCCTCTGAGACCCAGTACTTC. The chain is encoded by TRBV7-9 joined to TRBJ2-5; TRBD2 is a weak D gene call, 5 bases matching. V is pared back by 4 bases and J by 5 bases, with 14 bases lying between the germline termini. Looking up the germline V gene (reference sequence) yields CDR1 SEHNR and CDR2 FQNEAQ. The CDR3 holds 14 amino acids from the cysteine to the phenylalanine. CDR3 DNA only is kept here, 42 bases in frame from base 1.